This T cell receptor beta chain was retrieved from a study of T cells in Graves' hyperthyroidism and ophthalmopathy. Study-level points and caveats: Among thyroid clonotypes expanded above 0.001, most also appeared in blood.

The definition of stable Graves' hyperthyroidism was no ophthalmopathy progression within 18 months. Researchers barred patients who had uncontrolled infection, other autoimmune disease, pregnancy or lactation. A roughly 10 ml volume of fresh peripheral blood provided the PBMCs. It was RNA transcripts that yielded the amplified TCR beta CDR3 regions. HTBI primers were the set used in a first-round RT-PCR of the TCR CDR3. TCRdb independently ran MiXCR on the multiplex PCR reads; one entry per CDR3 protein. The sample consists of more than 500,000 distinct CDR3 sequences, 14% of them appearing once. This clonotype was recorded many times. Its cognate antigen is unknown. V was trimmed by 2 bases and J by 3 bases, leaving 23 bases between them. The germline CDR1 and CDR2 sequences are SGHRS and YFSETQ. This CDR3 has 18 residues.

The V and J genes are TRBV5-1 and TRBJ1-1; tentative D call: TRBD1 (6 bases). Sequencing input: blood. The receptor comes from a woman in her forties with Graves' hyperthyroidism. The CDR3 nucleotides read TGCGCCAGCAGCTTCCACTGGACGGTGGGGGGCGAGTACACTGAAGCTTTCTTT. Amino acids: CASSFHWTVGGEYTEAFF.